This is a list of T cell receptor beta chains from one sample in a study of T cell repertoires in cytomegalovirus infection. TCRdb ran MiXCR on the reads and lists one entry per CDR3 protein. The repertoire consists of about 310,000 distinct CDR3 sequences, with roughly 9.3% occurring once and the leading ten covering approximately 2.4%. Sequencing was carried out using PBMCs. All receptors derive from a human donor in good health (CMV status not recorded). Some clones in this sample may be carry-over from other donors' samples. Both conserved end residues are part of each CDR3. D genes are given only for firm matches. Some rows mark clone size as missing; the rest say once, few, many or name a class of expanded clone.

TRBJ2-1	15	many	TRBV6-5	.	TGTGCCAGCAGTTACAGACCGCGTGGATACAATGAGCAGTTCTTC	CASSYRPRGYNEQFF
TRBJ2-1	13	many	TRBV6-5	.	TGTGCCAGCAACCGGGGGAGAAACAATGAGCAGTTCTTC	CASNRGRNNEQFF
TRBJ2-1	16	.	TRBV7-3	.	TGTGCCAGCAGCTTAACAGGAATTAGCTCCTACAATGAGCAGTTCTTC	CASSLTGISSYNEQFF
TRBJ1-1	14	.	TRBV20-1	TRBD1	TGCAGTGCTACAGGGGGCGTATTCCGCACTGAAGCTTTCTTT	CSATGGVFRTEAFF
TRBJ2-7	12	.	TRBV7-9	.	TGTGCCAGCGGGCTTGGGGCCTACGAGCAGTACTTC	CASGLGAYEQYF
TRBJ1-1	11	many	TRBV7-9	TRBD1	TGTGCCAGCAGCGTCCGGGACAGAGCTTTCTTT	CASSVRDRAFF
TRBJ2-3	15	.	TRBV9	TRBD2	TGTGCCAGCAGCCCCGCAGCGGGGCAACAAGATACGCAGTATTTT	CASSPAAGQQDTQYF
TRBJ2-2	13	.	TRBV2	.	TGTGCCAGCAGTGTAGGGGGAACCGGGGAGCTGTTTTTT	CASSVGGTGELFF
TRBJ2-1	14	few	TRBV20-1	TRBD2	TGCAGTGCTAGAGATCTCCTAGCGGGATATGAGCAGTTCTTC	CSARDLLAGYEQFF
TRBJ2-1	15	many	TRBV6-6	.	TGTGCCAGCAGAAACTCAGGGGGGGTCGTAAATGAGCAGTTCTTC	CASRNSGGVVNEQFF
TRBJ2-1	15	.	TRBV5-4	TRBD1	TGTGCCAGCAGCTGGGGACAGGGGATCTTCAATGAGCAGTTCTTC	CASSWGQGIFNEQFF
TRBJ2-5	12	.	TRBV29-1	.	TGCAGCGTCCGACAGGACGCCAGTTTCCAGTACTTC	CSVRQDASFQYF
TRBJ2-3	13	.	TRBV2	.	TGTGCCAGCAGTTCAGAAATGGGAGATACGCAGTATTTT	CASSSEMGDTQYF
TRBJ2-1	16	many	TRBV29-1	.	TGCAGCGTTGAAGCGGAGCGCGGGCGTATAAGCAATGAGCAGTTCTTC	CSVEAERGRISNEQFF
TRBJ2-5	16	many	TRBV20-1	.	TGCAGTGCTAGGAGAGGGCAGGGCTCGGAAAAAGAGACCCAGTACTTC	CSARRGQGSEKETQYF
TRBJ1-1	13	.	TRBV20-1	.	TGCAGTGCCAGCCGAGGGGCGGTCACTGAAGCTTTCTTT	CSASRGAVTEAFF
TRBJ2-5	16	many	TRBV20-1	TRBD2	TGCAGTGCTAGTATGGCTAGCGGGGGGACACAAGAGACCCAGTACTTC	CSASMASGGTQETQYF
TRBJ2-6	13	many	TRBV7-2	.	TGTGCCAGCAAGGCCTCTGGGGCCAACGTCCTGACTTTC	CASKASGANVLTF
TRBJ2-7	11	many	TRBV29-1	.	TGCAGCGTTGAGAGTACCTACGAGCAGTACTTC	CSVESTYEQYF
TRBJ2-2	15	many	TRBV28	.	TGTGCCAGCAGTTCAGCGGGTCGCCCACCCGGGGAGCTGTTTTTT	CASSSAGRPPGELFF
TRBJ2-1	15	many	TRBV7-2	TRBD2	TGTGCCAGCAGCCCGCGGGGGGCCGGCTACAATGAGCAGTTCTTC	CASSPRGAGYNEQFF
TRBJ1-2	16	.	TRBV14	.	TGTGCCAGCAGCCAAGATCCTAAGGGCGCCCTGGAGGGCTACACCTTC	CASSQDPKGALEGYTF
TRBJ2-5	15	.	TRBV10-2	.	TGCGCCAGCAGTGAGACAGGGACCACGGAGGAGACCCAGTACTTC	CASSETGTTEETQYF
TRBJ1-2	12	many	TRBV2	.	TGTGCCAGCAGTGGACAGATCTATGGCTACACCTTC	CASSGQIYGYTF
TRBJ1-1	15	.	TRBV20-1	.	TGCAGTGCTAGAGATAACGGGGAGTCGAACACTGAAGCTTTCTTT	CSARDNGESNTEAFF
TRBJ1-3	14	many	TRBV10-3	.	TGTGCCATCAGTGAATCGGCACATGGAAACACCATATATTTT	CAISESAHGNTIYF